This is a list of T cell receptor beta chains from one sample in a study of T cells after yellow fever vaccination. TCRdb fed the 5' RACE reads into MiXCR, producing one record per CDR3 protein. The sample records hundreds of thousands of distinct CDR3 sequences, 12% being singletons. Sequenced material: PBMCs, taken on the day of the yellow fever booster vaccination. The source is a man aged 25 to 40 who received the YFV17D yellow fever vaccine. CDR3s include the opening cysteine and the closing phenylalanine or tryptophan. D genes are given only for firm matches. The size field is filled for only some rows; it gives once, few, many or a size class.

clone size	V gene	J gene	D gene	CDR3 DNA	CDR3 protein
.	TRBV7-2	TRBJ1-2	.	TGTGCCAGCAGCTTATCGGGGACGGCCGGAGGGTATGGCTACACCTTC	CASSLSGTAGGYGYTF
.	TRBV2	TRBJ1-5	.	TGTGCCAGCAGTGTCATTGGAACTAATCAGCCCCAGCATTTT	CASSVIGTNQPQHF
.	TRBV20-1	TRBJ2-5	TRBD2	TGCAGTGCTAACGGGAGGGCCTCTTTGGAGACCCAGTACTTC	CSANGRASLETQYF
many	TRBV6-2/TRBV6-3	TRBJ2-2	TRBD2	TGTGCCAGCAGTTTGGGACTAGCGAACACCGGGGAGCTGTTTTTT	CASSLGLANTGELFF
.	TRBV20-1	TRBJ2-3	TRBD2	TGCAGTGCAACTAGCGGGAGTCGAGATACGCAGTATTTT	CSATSGSRDTQYF
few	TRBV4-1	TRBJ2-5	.	TGCGCCAGCAGCCACGGCCGTGGTCCTCCGGAGACCCAGTACTTC	CASSHGRGPPETQYF
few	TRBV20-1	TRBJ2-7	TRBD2	TGCAGTGCTAGTATCTGGGGGACTAGCGGGAGCCACGAGCAGTACTTC	CSASIWGTSGSHEQYF
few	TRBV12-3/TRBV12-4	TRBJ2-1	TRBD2	TGTGCCAGCAGTTTTCAGGGTAGCGGGAGCTCCTACAATGAGCAGTTCTTC	CASSFQGSGSSYNEQFF
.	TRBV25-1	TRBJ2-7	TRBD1	TGTGCCAGCATTGGGACAGGGAGTTACGAGCAGTACTTC	CASIGTGSYEQYF
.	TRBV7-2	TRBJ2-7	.	TGTGCCAGCAGCTTAGGGGCAGGGATACTGGGCGAGCAGTACTTC	CASSLGAGILGEQYF
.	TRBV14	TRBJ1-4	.	TGTGCCAGCAGCCACGTCGCGACAACTAATGAAAAACTGTTTTTT	CASSHVATTNEKLFF
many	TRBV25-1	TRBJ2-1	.	TGTGCCAGCAAACAAAAAGGACTGGGCTGGAAGGCTGAGCAGTTCTTC	CASKQKGLGWKAEQFF
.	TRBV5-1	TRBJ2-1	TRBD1	TGCGCCACCAGGTCCCAGGGGGCGCGGGACAATGAGCAGTTCTTC	CATRSQGARDNEQFF
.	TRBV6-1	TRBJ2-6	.	TGTGCCAGCCTGGGGCAGCACTCTGGGGCCAACGTCCTGACTTTC	CASLGQHSGANVLTF
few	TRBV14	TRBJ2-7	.	TGTGCCAGCAGCCAAGTAGGTGGAGTCCCCTACGAGCAGTACTTC	CASSQVGGVPYEQYF
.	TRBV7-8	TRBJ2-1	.	TGTGCCAGCAGCTACTCTACAGGAGCGGGCACTGAGCAGTTCTTC	CASSYSTGAGTEQFF
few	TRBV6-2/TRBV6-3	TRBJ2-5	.	TGTGCCAGCAGTTACGTGTTGCTAGTCGGAGGGAACCAAGAGACCCAGTACTTC	CASSYVLLVGGNQETQYF
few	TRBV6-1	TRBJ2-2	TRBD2	TGTGCCAGTTCCAGGACTAGCGGGGGCCTTTACACCGGGGAGCTGTTTTTT	CASSRTSGGLYTGELFF
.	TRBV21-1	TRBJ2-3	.	TGTGCCAGCAGCTTGCCGGGACAGGGGGCTAGGGATACGCAGTATTTT	CASSLPGQGARDTQYF
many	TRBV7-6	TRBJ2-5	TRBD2	TGTGCCAGCAGCTCCACCTCCGTAGCGGGGACCCAGTACTTC	CASSSTSVAGTQYF
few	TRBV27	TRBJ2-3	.	TGTGCCAGCAGTTTAAAGCCGGGTTTAGATACGCAGTATTTT	CASSLKPGLDTQYF
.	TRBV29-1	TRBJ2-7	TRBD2	TGCAGCGTTGCACCGGGACTAGCTTCCGAGCAGTACTTC	CSVAPGLASEQYF
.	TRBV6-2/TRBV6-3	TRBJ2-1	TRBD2	TGTGCCAGCAGTTACGATTGGCGGGAGAACCCCTACAATGAGCAGTTCTTC	CASSYDWRENPYNEQFF
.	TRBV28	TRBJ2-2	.	TGTGCCAGCACCATGGGGCAGGGGAGGATTGCCGGGGAGCTGTTTTTT	CASTMGQGRIAGELFF
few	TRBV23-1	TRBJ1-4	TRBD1	TGCGCCAGCACCACGGCGACAGGGAATGAAAAACTGTTTTTT	CASTTATGNEKLFF
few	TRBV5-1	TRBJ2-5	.	TGCGCCAGCAGCCAGGGACAACTTGAGGCCCAGTACTTC	CASSQGQLEAQYF
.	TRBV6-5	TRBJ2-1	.	TGTGCCAGCAGTTACTCGAGCCAGGTCTCGTACAATGAGCAGTTCTTC	CASSYSSQVSYNEQFF
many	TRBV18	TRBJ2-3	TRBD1	TGTGCCAGCTCCGGGGACAGGGGGCAAGCAGATACGCAGTATTTT	CASSGDRGQADTQYF
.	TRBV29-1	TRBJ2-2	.	TGCAGCGTTGCGGGGCTAGGGGAAACCGGGGAGCTGTTTTTT	CSVAGLGETGELFF
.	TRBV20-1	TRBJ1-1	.	TGCAGTGCTACAAAACAGGGTTTGGGGACTGAAGCTTTCTTT	CSATKQGLGTEAFF